These T cell receptor beta chains were read from a single sample in a study of CD8+CD57+ T cells in acquired aplastic anemia. Each CDR3 protein gets one entry after TCRdb re-called the reads with MiXCR. This table has fewer than 70,000 distinct CDR3 sequences, roughly 50% appearing once. The specimen sequenced was sorted CD4+, CD8+, or CD8+CD57+ T cells (not recorded which) from PBMCs. The receptors stem from a human donor in good health, serving as a control. CDR3s include the opening cysteine and the closing phenylalanine or tryptophan. The order of the fields is clone size, CDR3 length, V gene, J gene, D gene, CDR3 DNA, CDR3 protein. D genes are given only for firm matches. Clone size is given for some rows only: seen once, a few or many times, or a class if the clone is expanded.

once	14	TRBV15	TRBJ1-1	-	TGTGCCACCAGCAGAGTCATAGGTCCATCTGAAGCTTTCTTT	CATSRVIGPSEAFF
-	16	TRBV4-1	TRBJ2-5	TRBD1	TGCGCCAGCAGCCAAGATCCCAGGGGGCCGGAGGAGACCCAGTACTTC	CASSQDPRGPEETQYF
-	12	TRBV2	TRBJ2-5	-	TGTGCCAGCGCCTTCTCGACAGAGACCCAGTACTTC	CASAFSTETQYF
many	18	TRBV11-1	TRBJ2-1	TRBD2	TGTGCCAGCAGCTTAGCTAGGAGGGGGCTAGCGGGGAACAATGAGCAGTTCTTC	CASSLARRGLAGNNEQFF
-	15	TRBV14	TRBJ2-7	-	TGTGCCAGCGACCAGGGATTTGGAGTGAGGGACGAGCAGTACTTC	CASDQGFGVRDEQYF
-	13	TRBV15	TRBJ2-5	-	TGTGCCACCGCCAACGGGGGTGGGGAGACCCAGTACTTC	CATANGGGETQYF
-	11	TRBV29-1	TRBJ1-1	TRBD1	TGCAGCGTTGGACGACAGGGGGAAGCTTTCTTT	CSVGRQGEAFF
many	15	TRBV6-6	TRBJ2-2	TRBD1	TGTGCCAGCAGTCATTCGGGACAGGGCTCCGGGGAGCTGTTTTTT	CASSHSGQGSGELFF
many	14	TRBV2	TRBJ2-7	-	TGTGCCAGCAGTCCGGACCTTGGGGCCTACGAGCAGTACTTC	CASSPDLGAYEQYF
many	17	TRBV9	TRBJ1-1	TRBD1	TGTGCCAGCAGCCCACGGGAGTGGGGACAGGAAGTTACTGAAGCTTTCTTT	CASSPREWGQEVTEAFF
-	14	TRBV6-1	TRBJ1-2	TRBD1	TGTGCCAGCACCGTTGCAGGGGGCAGGTATGGCTACACCTTC	CASTVAGGRYGYTF
many	15	TRBV12-3/TRBV12-4	TRBJ2-2	TRBD2	TGTGCCAGCACTCGGCTAGCGGGGTATTTCGGGGAGCTGTTTTTT	CASTRLAGYFGELFF
-	15	TRBV19	TRBJ2-7	-	TGTGCCAGTAGTATTTCGTGGGGGCGATCCTACGAGCAGTACTTC	CASSISWGRSYEQYF
-	13	TRBV29-1	TRBJ2-7	-	TGCAGCGTTCGACAGGCCCCCTCCTACGAGCAGTACTTC	CSVRQAPSYEQYF
-	13	TRBV15	TRBJ2-7	-	TGTGCCACCAGCAGAGAACGAGGTGGAGGGCAGTACTTC	CATSRERGGGQYF
-	16	TRBV2	TRBJ1-2	-	TGTGCCAGCAGTGAGAAGCTCCGAAGGCGGGACTGTGGCTACACCTTC	CASSEKLRRRDCGYTF